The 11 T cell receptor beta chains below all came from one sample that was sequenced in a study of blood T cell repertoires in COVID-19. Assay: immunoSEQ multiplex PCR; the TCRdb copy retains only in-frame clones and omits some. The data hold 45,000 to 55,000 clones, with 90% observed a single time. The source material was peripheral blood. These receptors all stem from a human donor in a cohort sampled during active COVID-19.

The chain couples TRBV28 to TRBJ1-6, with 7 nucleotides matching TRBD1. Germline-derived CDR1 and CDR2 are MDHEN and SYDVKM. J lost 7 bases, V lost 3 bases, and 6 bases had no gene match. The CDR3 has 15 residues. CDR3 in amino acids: CASSFRDSKNSPLHF. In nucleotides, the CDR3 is TGTGCCAGCAGTTTCCGGGACAGCAAGAATTCACCCCTCCACTTT.

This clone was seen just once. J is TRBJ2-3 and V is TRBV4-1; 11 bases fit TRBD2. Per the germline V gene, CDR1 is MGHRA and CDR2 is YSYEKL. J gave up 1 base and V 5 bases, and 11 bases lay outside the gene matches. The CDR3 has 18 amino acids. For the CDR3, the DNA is TGCGCCAGCAGCAGAGGGGTTAGCGGGAGGGCCGGCACAGATACGCAGTATTTT. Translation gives CASSRGVSGRAGTDTQYF.

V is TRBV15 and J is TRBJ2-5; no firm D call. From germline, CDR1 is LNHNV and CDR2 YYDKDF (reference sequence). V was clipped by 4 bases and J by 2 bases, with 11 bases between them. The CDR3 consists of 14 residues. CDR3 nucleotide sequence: TGTGCCACCAGCATCCGACACTCGCAAGAGACCCAGTACTTC. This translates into CATSIRHSQETQYF.

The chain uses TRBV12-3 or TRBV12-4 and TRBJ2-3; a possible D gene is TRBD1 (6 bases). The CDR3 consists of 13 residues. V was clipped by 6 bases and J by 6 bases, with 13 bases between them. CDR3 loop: CASRRPGVDTQYF. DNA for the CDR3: TGTGCCAGCAGGCGACCAGGGGTGGATACGCAGTATTTT.

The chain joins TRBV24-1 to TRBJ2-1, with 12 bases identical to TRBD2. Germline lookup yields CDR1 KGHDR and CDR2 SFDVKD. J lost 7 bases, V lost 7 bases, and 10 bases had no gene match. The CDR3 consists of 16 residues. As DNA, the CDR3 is TGTGCCACCAGGACTAGCGGGAGAGGGGCGGGAAATGAGCAGTTCTTC. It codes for CATRTSGRGAGNEQFF.

The CDR3 bases are TGTGCCAGCAGCCGTACAGGGGGAGGGAGTACAGATACGCAGTATTTT. This translates into CASSRTGGGSTDTQYF. The chain is built from TRBV7-9 and TRBJ2-3; D is possibly TRBD1 (8 bases). V was cut by 5 bases and J by 3 bases, with 18 bases left in between. CDR3 length: 16 amino acids. The germline gives CDR1 SEHNR, CDR2 FQNEAQ (reference sequence). Full variable domain (remainder filled in from reference TRBV7-9 and TRBJ2-3): DTGVSQNPRHKITKRGQNVTFRCDPISEHNRLYWYRQTLGQGPEFLTYFQNEAQLEKSRLLSDRFSAERPKGSFSTLEIQRTEQGDSAMYLCASSRTGGGSTDTQYFGPGTRLTVL.

The CDR3 nucleotides read TGTGCCAGCAGTGAAGAAGGGCAGGACAGCTCCTATAATTCACCCCTCCACTTT. Its translation is CASSEEGQDSSYNSPLHF. The chain links TRBV6-1 to TRBJ1-6, with D maybe TRBD1 (6 bases). Per germline, CDR1 MNHNS and CDR2 SASEGT. The CDR3 totals 18 residues. V was clipped by 1 base and J by 0 bases, with 13 bases between them.

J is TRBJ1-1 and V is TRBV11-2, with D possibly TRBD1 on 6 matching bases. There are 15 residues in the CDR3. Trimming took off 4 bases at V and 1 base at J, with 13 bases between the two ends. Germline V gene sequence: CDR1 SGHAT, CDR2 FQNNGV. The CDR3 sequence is CASSYRQGWNTEAFF. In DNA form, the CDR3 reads TGTGCCAGCAGCTATAGGCAGGGGTGGAACACTGAAGCTTTCTTT.

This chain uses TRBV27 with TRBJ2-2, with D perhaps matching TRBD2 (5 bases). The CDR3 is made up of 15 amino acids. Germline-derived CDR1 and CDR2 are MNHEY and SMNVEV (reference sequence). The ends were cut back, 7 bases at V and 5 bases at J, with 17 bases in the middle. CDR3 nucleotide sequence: TGTGCCAGCACCCTTTCTAGCAAAGGGACCGGGGAGCTGTTTTTT. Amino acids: CASTLSSKGTGELFF.

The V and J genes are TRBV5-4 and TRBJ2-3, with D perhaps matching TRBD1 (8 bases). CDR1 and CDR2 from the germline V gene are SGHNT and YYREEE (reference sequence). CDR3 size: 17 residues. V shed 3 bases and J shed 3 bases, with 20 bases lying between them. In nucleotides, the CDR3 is TGTGCCAGCAGCTCTACAATAGGACAGGGAGGGACAGATACGCAGTATTTT. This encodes CASSSTIGQGGTDTQYF.

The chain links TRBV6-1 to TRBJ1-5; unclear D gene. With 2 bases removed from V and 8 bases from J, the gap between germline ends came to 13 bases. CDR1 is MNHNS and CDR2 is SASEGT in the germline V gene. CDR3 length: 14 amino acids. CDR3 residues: CASSEILGRKPQHF. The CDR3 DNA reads TGTGCCAGCAGTGAAATTCTAGGGAGGAAGCCCCAGCATTTT.